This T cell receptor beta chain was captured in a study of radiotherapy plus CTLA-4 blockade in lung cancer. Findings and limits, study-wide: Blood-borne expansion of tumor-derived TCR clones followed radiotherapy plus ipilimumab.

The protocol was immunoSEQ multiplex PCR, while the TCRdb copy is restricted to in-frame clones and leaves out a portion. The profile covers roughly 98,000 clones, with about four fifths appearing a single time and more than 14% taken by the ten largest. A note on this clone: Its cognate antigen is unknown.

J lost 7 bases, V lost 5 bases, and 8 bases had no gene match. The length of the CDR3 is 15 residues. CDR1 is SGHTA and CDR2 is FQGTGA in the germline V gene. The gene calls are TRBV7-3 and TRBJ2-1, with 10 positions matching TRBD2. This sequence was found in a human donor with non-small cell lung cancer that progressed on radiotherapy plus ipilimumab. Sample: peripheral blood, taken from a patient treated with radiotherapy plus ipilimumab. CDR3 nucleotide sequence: TGTGCCAGCAGCCCCTCTAGCGGGAGTTCTAATGAGCAGTTCTTC. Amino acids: CASSPSSGSSNEQFF.